Listed below are T cell receptor beta chains from one sample, sequenced in a study of monozygotic twins with inflammatory bowel disease. TCRdb reanalyzed the 5' RACE reads, giving one entry per CDR3 protein sequence and no DNA. The sample table sets out some 440,000 distinct CDR3 sequences. Specimen: blood. The receptors were gathered from a human donor with ulcerative colitis or Crohn's disease, or a healthy co-twin of an affected twin (not recorded which). The CDR3 runs from the conserved cysteine through the conserved F or W.

J gene: TRBJ2-5
V gene: TRBV12-3/TRBV12-4
CDR3 protein: CASSPPLGSQYF

J gene: TRBJ1-5
V gene: TRBV2
CDR3 protein: CASRQDGNQPQHF

J gene: TRBJ2-7
V gene: TRBV28
CDR3 protein: CASSSAGILYEQYF

J gene: TRBJ2-7
V gene: TRBV6-1
CDR3 protein: CASTRDRGSVEQYF

J gene: TRBJ1-3
V gene: TRBV6-1
CDR3 protein: CASRERAGSGNTIYF

J gene: TRBJ2-1
V gene: TRBV6-6
CDR3 protein: CASSTRTGKDEQFF

J gene: TRBJ2-2
V gene: TRBV20-1
CDR3 protein: CSARDLDASGTSPGELFF

J gene: TRBJ2-1
V gene: TRBV7-2
CDR3 protein: CASSRGGGYNEQFF

J gene: TRBJ2-2
V gene: TRBV14
CDR3 protein: CASSQERTGELFF

J gene: TRBJ2-3
V gene: TRBV6-5
CDR3 protein: CASSSRGTQYF

J gene: TRBJ1-6
V gene: TRBV5-1
CDR3 protein: CASSLNSGRSPLHF

J gene: TRBJ2-3
V gene: TRBV7-2
CDR3 protein: CASSLVYLADTQYF

J gene: TRBJ1-1
V gene: TRBV11-1
CDR3 protein: CASSLAQYTEAFF

J gene: TRBJ2-7
V gene: TRBV5-1
CDR3 protein: CASSPDGSSPYEQYF

J gene: TRBJ2-5
V gene: TRBV2
CDR3 protein: CASRYLKGQETQYF

J gene: TRBJ1-1
V gene: TRBV7-9
CDR3 protein: CASSSRVSEAFF

J gene: TRBJ1-3
V gene: TRBV18
CDR3 protein: CASSPTDTGVGNTIYF

J gene: TRBJ2-2
V gene: TRBV7-2
CDR3 protein: CASSFRTGVSTGELFF

J gene: TRBJ1-1
V gene: TRBV29-1
CDR3 protein: CSVEVGTGGTEAFF

J gene: TRBJ2-1
V gene: TRBV12-3/TRBV12-4
CDR3 protein: CASSLAGVVNNEQFF

J gene: TRBJ2-5
V gene: TRBV7-2
CDR3 protein: CASSVGPLLFETQYF

J gene: TRBJ1-4
V gene: TRBV7-6
CDR3 protein: CASSLAGEATNEKLFF

J gene: TRBJ2-3
V gene: TRBV7-8
CDR3 protein: CASSGSKGGPFPTSTDTQYF

J gene: TRBJ1-3
V gene: TRBV6-5
CDR3 protein: CASSSWSSGNTIYF

J gene: TRBJ2-4
V gene: TRBV5-1
CDR3 protein: CASSLVAGTENIQYF

J gene: TRBJ2-3
V gene: TRBV7-2
CDR3 protein: CASSLGALGYNTQYF

J gene: TRBJ2-7
V gene: TRBV5-1
CDR3 protein: CASSTVGGASYEQYF

J gene: TRBJ2-3
V gene: TRBV5-1
CDR3 protein: CASSLNGGATDTQYF

J gene: TRBJ2-1
V gene: TRBV30
CDR3 protein: CAGGTGVNEQFF

J gene: TRBJ1-2
V gene: TRBV20-1
CDR3 protein: CSARARTGNGYTF

J gene: TRBJ1-1
V gene: TRBV6-5
CDR3 protein: CASSGQRNTEAFF

J gene: TRBJ2-7
V gene: TRBV28
CDR3 protein: CASSTTATYKQYF

J gene: TRBJ1-1
V gene: TRBV2
CDR3 protein: CATRTSPNTEAFF

J gene: TRBJ2-5
V gene: TRBV7-7
CDR3 protein: CASSLLGQGGETQYF

J gene: TRBJ1-2
V gene: TRBV6-5
CDR3 protein: CASSYSGKGQGGPNYGYTF

J gene: TRBJ1-5
V gene: TRBV12-3/TRBV12-4
CDR3 protein: CASSQQDRGQWQPQHF

J gene: TRBJ2-3
V gene: TRBV20-1
CDR3 protein: CSARGGLPRTFTDTQYF

J gene: TRBJ2-7
V gene: TRBV20-1
CDR3 protein: CSAVRDGPYEQYF

J gene: TRBJ2-2
V gene: TRBV20-1
CDR3 protein: CSARKTSGTGELFF

J gene: TRBJ2-5
V gene: TRBV20-1
CDR3 protein: CSARDKGQGRETQYF

J gene: TRBJ2-7
V gene: TRBV12-3/TRBV12-4
CDR3 protein: CASSLDDRGQGFYEQYF

J gene: TRBJ2-1
V gene: TRBV7-2
CDR3 protein: CASSLSGRGNEQFF

J gene: TRBJ1-1
V gene: TRBV2
CDR3 protein: CASSPLQQSMNTEAFF

J gene: TRBJ2-3
V gene: TRBV11-2
CDR3 protein: CASSDPGTPTGRTDTQYF

J gene: TRBJ2-6
V gene: TRBV7-9
CDR3 protein: CASSPTGQNVLTF

J gene: TRBJ2-2
V gene: TRBV7-3
CDR3 protein: CASSTRGPYTGELFF

J gene: TRBJ2-1
V gene: TRBV6-1
CDR3 protein: CASSEMSSGGNEQFF

J gene: TRBJ2-3
V gene: TRBV12-3/TRBV12-4
CDR3 protein: CASSFQRVVTDTQYF

J gene: TRBJ2-4
V gene: TRBV28
CDR3 protein: CASSTQGNIQYF

J gene: TRBJ1-1
V gene: TRBV7-8
CDR3 protein: CASSTVRGLGGRGAEAFF

J gene: TRBJ1-5
V gene: TRBV7-8
CDR3 protein: CASSAGGTGQPQHF

J gene: TRBJ1-1
V gene: TRBV3-1
CDR3 protein: CASSQGRLWATEAFF

J gene: TRBJ2-7
V gene: TRBV28
CDR3 protein: CASSSGPPYEQYF